Listed here is a single TCR beta chain. The antigen remains undetermined. TCRdb's protein and the DNA translation differ at residue 12; the protein here comes from the DNA. Gene names and germline match the mouse. The read halts 3 residues ahead of the CDR3 end, with the missing end drawn from the germline J gene. This entry belongs to a study of CD8+ T cells in alopecia areata. From germline, CDR1 is NNHDY and CDR2 SYVADS. CDR3 length equals 15 residues. Trimming removed 3 bases at V and 4 bases at J, with 14 bases between. Overall study findings and caveats: Patients displayed less clarity in TCR sharing than mice, a finding possibly related to HLA.

RNA was isolated and reverse transcribed to cDNA, the sequencing template. Data came from immunoSEQ multiplex PCR; TCRdb stores just in-frame clones and leaves some out. Observed in the sample are some 110,000 clones, none of them singletons. V usage is TRBV13-3 and J usage is TRBJ1-3; D is perhaps TRBD1 (6 bases). The sample taken for sequencing was lesional skin. This TCR derives from a C3H/HeJ mouse with alopecia areata. The strain bears MHC haplotype H2-k. CDR3 DNA, as far as it was read: TGTGCCAGCAGTGCCCGCAGGGGAGAGGGAAATACG. Protein product: CASSARRGEGNT. From start to end, the CDR3 is CASSARRGEGNTLYF.